The T cell receptor beta chain under discussion was sequenced for a study of blood T cell repertoires in COVID-19. The CDR3 covers 17 residues. Germline V gene data show CDR1 as SNHLY and CDR2 as FYNNEI. V lost 5 bases and J 9 bases, leaving 26 bases between the germline ends. Measured with immunoSEQ multiplex PCR; TCRdb has only the in-frame clones, and not every one. Of about 380,000 clones in the sample, approximately 88% were seen once. This clone showed up just once. This rearrangement joins TRBV2 to TRBJ2-1; D is unclear. The sequenced material came from peripheral blood. The TCR sequence derives from a man between 40 and 49 years old with acute or convalescent COVID-19. CDR3 nucleotide sequence: TGTGCCAGCAGTAACCTCTCGGGTTTCTCGAAGTCTGGTGAGCAGTTCTTC. Its protein is CASSNLSGFSKSGEQFF. Complete variable domain (other parts from reference TRBV2 and TRBJ2-1): EPEVTQTPSHQVTQMGQEVILRCVPISNHLYFYWYRQILGQKVEFLVSFYNNEISEKSEIFDDQFSVERPDGSNFTLKIRSTKLEDSAMYFCASSNLSGFSKSGEQFFGPGTRLTVL.